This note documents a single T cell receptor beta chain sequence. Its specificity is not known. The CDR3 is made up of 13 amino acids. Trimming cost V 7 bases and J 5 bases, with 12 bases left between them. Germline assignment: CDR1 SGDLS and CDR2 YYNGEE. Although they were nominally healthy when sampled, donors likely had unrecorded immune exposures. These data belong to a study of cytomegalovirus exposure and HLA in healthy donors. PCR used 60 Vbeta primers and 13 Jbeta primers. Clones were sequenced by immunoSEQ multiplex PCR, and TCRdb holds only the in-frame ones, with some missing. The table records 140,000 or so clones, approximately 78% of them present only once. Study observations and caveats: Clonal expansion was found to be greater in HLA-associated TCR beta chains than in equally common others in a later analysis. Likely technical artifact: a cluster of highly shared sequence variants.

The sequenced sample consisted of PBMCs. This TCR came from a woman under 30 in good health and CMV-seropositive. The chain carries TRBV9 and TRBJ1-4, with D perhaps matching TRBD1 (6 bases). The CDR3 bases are TGTGCCAGCTCGCGGGGGCGGAATGAAAAACTGTTTTTT. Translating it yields CASSRGRNEKLFF.